Given below is one T cell receptor (beta chain) in context. Its antigen remains unidentified. Base qualities are missing; no much larger clone stands one base away. Trimming removed 0 bases from V and 7 bases from J, leaving 9 bases between the germline ends. The germline V gene yields MDHEN for CDR1 and SYDVKM for CDR2. Spanning cysteine to phenylalanine, the CDR3 consists of 13 amino acids. Here the CDR3 DNA is all that survives: 39 bases in frame from base 1. TCRbeta CDR3 regions were amplified from genomic DNA using the immunoSEQ Assay, a bias-controlled multiplex PCR. The authors' pipeline ran thus. The number of nucleated cells in each sample was estimated from the amplification of reference gene primers within the assay. To quantify the absolute abundance of each unique TCRbeta CDR3 rearrangement, sequence reads were collapsed and filtered. For each sample, productive Simpson clonality was calculated by taking the square root of Simpson's diversity index across productive rearrangements. This is the immuneACCESS table as TCRdb keeps it, with only in-frame sequences that have V and J called. A part of the clones is gone; compared with another copy, unresolved V genes explain less than half, and the rest is unexplained. V and J calls and clone size follow that table, whereas D and trimming were derived from the DNA. Within this sample are about 200,000 clones, with 70% to 85% of them counted one time only. The ten largest clonotypes hold 6% to 8% of the sample.

These data are taken from a study of blood T cell repertoires in COVID-19 (dated by TCRdb to about 2020). Concerning the study at large: Collaborator samples came from the United States, Italy and Spain and covered acute and convalescent phases of COVID-19. Samples were obtained from the ongoing ImmuneRACE study (first 160 participants) and from 1,000 to 1,500 subjects provided by 6 global collaborators. The repertoires were released in a freely available public database meant as a resource for research on the immune response to SARS-CoV-2. The prospective study material was composed of cDNA or gDNA derived from T cells, B-cell-depleted T cells, or PBMCs. Sample metadata almost always included a de-identified subject ID, COVID-19 status, age in years and sex. Where HLA class I and class II types were available, the types were taken from metadata supplied by the sample provider, not from assay-based typing. The dataset comprised deeply sampled blood TCRbeta repertoires from subjects exposed to, actively infected with, or recovered from COVID-19.

The research as a whole found: Clinical and demographic metadata were provided uncurated, with the amount varying by source and participant.

The collaborating institutions used their own protocols to collect whole blood in K2EDTA tubes. For TCRbeta analysis, collaborators shipped samples as frozen whole blood, isolated PBMCs, or DNA extracted from either of those sample types. This TCR was sampled from a human donor with acute or convalescent COVID-19. The donor label of this sample is uncertain. Sequencing was performed on peripheral blood. This receptor chain uses TRBV28 and TRBJ1-2; too little of a D gene remains to name it. The DNA sequence is given as TGTGCCAGCAGTTTATGGACGGGAACTGGCTACACCTTC. Translated, it gives CASSLWTGTGYTF.